This T cell receptor beta chain was sequenced during a study of blood T cell repertoires in COVID-19 (TCRdb year 2020). Background on the whole study: The collaborator samples originated in the United States, Italy and Spain and spanned the acute and convalescent phases of COVID-19. Nearly every sample came with metadata listing a de-identified subject ID, COVID-19 status, age in years and sex. Where available, HLA class I and class II types were taken from metadata supplied by the sample provider and were not determined by assay-based typing. Samples came from the ongoing ImmuneRACE study (first 160 participants) plus 1,254 subjects from 6 global collaborators. Subjects who had been exposed to COVID-19, were actively infected with it, or had recovered from it provided the deeply sampled blood TCRbeta repertoires that made up the dataset. The repertoires were made available in a free public database intended to serve as a resource for research on the immune response to SARS-CoV-2. The prospective study material was composed of cDNA or gDNA derived from T cells, B-cell-depleted T cells, or PBMCs. General study outcomes and caveats: How much clinical and demographic metadata was included differed by source and by participant, and the metadata was provided uncurated.

TCRbeta CDR3 regions were amplified from genomic DNA using the immunoSEQ Assay, a bias-controlled multiplex PCR. The original methods were these. The number of nucleated cells in each sample was estimated by amplification of reference gene primers within the assay. To quantify the absolute abundance of each unique TCRbeta CDR3 rearrangement, sequence reads were collapsed and filtered. For each sample, productive Simpson clonality was calculated as the square root of Simpson's diversity index across productive rearrangements. TCRdb mirrors the immuneACCESS table, restricted to in-frame sequences. Some clones are absent from its copies; in checked studies, under half trace to an unresolved V gene, and the reason for the others is unknown. The D gene and trimming were derived from the DNA, and the V and J assignments and clone size from that table. Counted in this sample were roughly 300,000 clones; around 87% of them appeared once. The ten largest account for roughly 1.6% of the sample.

Samples from volunteer blood donors who had recovered from COVID-19 were contributed by a second Seattle source. Collaborating institutions collected whole blood in K2EDTA tubes following their own protocols. For TCRbeta analysis, collaborator samples were shipped as frozen whole blood, as isolated PBMCs, or as DNA extracted from either sample type. In regard to this clone: Its antigen target is currently unknown. Base qualities are not provided; no much larger clone lies one nucleotide away.

The CDR3 measures 15 amino acids from cysteine to phenylalanine. Left in the record is the CDR3 DNA by itself, 45 bases read in frame from the first base. The germline V gene supplies CDR1 SGHNT and CDR2 YENEEA. Trimming takes 1 base from V and 8 bases from J, and the germline ends sit 14 bases apart. The sample consisted of peripheral blood. The receptor was isolated from a woman between 40 and 55 years old who had recovered from COVID-19. The chain couples TRBV11-3 to TRBJ2-2; TRBD2 is a possible D gene, resting on 6 matching bases. The sequence in DNA is TGTGCCAGCAGCTTAGGTGGGACTGCGAGGGGGGAGCTGTTTTTT. Its translation is CASSLGGTARGELFF.